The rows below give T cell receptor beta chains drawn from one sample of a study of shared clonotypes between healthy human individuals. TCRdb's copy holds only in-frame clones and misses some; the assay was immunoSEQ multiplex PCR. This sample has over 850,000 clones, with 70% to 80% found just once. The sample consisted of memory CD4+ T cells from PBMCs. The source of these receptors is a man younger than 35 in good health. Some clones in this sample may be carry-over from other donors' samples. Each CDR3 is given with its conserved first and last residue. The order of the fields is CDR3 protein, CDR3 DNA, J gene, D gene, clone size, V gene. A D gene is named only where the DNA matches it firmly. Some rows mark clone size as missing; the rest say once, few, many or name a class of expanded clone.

CDR3 protein: CASGSSGSSYEQYF
CDR3 DNA: TGTGCCAGCGGTAGTAGCGGGAGCTCCTACGAGCAGTACTTC
J gene: TRBJ2-7
D gene: TRBD2
clone size: NA
V gene: TRBV18

CDR3 protein: CASSQVSGIEQFF
CDR3 DNA: TGTGCCAGCAGCCAAGTATCTGGAATTGAGCAGTTCTTC
J gene: TRBJ2-1
D gene: NA
clone size: few
V gene: TRBV14

CDR3 protein: CASSLAAGGNTGELFF
CDR3 DNA: TGTGCCAGCAGCTTAGCAGCGGGAGGGAACACCGGGGAGCTGTTTTTT
J gene: TRBJ2-2
D gene: TRBD2
clone size: once
V gene: TRBV7-2

CDR3 protein: CASSLFRGGGSDTQYF
CDR3 DNA: TGTGCCAGCAGTTTATTTCGGGGAGGAGGTTCAGATACGCAGTATTTT
J gene: TRBJ2-3
D gene: NA
clone size: NA
V gene: TRBV28

CDR3 protein: CASSRGTAEGETQYF
CDR3 DNA: TGTGCCAGCAGCCGAGGGACGGCCGAGGGGGAGACCCAGTACTTC
J gene: TRBJ2-5
D gene: NA
clone size: NA
V gene: TRBV4-2

CDR3 protein: CASSPGTTLKTDTQYF
CDR3 DNA: TGTGCCAGCAGCCCAGGAACAACCCTAAAGACAGATACGCAGTATTTT
J gene: TRBJ2-3
D gene: NA
clone size: NA
V gene: TRBV11-3

CDR3 protein: CASSEFHPDSPLHF
CDR3 DNA: TGCGCCAGCAGTGAGTTTCACCCGGATTCACCCCTCCACTTT
J gene: TRBJ1-6
D gene: NA
clone size: NA
V gene: TRBV10-2

CDR3 protein: CASSLYWGLAGGIRTDTQYF
CDR3 DNA: TGCGCCAGCAGCTTGTATTGGGGACTAGCGGGAGGGATCCGGACAGATACGCAGTATTTT
J gene: TRBJ2-3
D gene: TRBD2
clone size: NA
V gene: TRBV5-1

CDR3 protein: CASSLETGGKETQYF
CDR3 DNA: TGCGCCAGCAGCTTGGAGACAGGGGGCAAAGAGACCCAGTACTTC
J gene: TRBJ2-5
D gene: TRBD1
clone size: NA
V gene: TRBV5-1

CDR3 protein: CASSLAALAGRETQYF
CDR3 DNA: TGCGCCAGCAGCTTGGCCGCGCTAGCGGGGCGAGAGACCCAGTACTTC
J gene: TRBJ2-5
D gene: TRBD2
clone size: NA
V gene: TRBV5-1